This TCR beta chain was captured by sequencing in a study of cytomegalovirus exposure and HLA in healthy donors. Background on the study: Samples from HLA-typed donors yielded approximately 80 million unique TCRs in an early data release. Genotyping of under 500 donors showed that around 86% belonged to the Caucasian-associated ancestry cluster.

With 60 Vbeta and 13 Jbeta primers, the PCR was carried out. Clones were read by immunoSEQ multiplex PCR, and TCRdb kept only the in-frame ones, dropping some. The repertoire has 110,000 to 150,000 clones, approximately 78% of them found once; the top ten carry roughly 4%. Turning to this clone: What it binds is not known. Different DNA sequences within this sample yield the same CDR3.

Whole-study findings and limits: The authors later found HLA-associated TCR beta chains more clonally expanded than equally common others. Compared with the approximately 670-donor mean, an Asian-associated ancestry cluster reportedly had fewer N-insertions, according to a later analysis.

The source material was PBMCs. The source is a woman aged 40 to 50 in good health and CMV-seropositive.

CDR3 in DNA: TGTGCCAGCAGCTTGGAGGTAGAGACCCAGTACTTC. Translated: CASSLEVETQYF. The J gene is TRBJ2-5, the V gene TRBV11-2; weak D call: TRBD2 (5 bases). Germline lookup yields CDR1 SGHAT and CDR2 FQNNGV. The germline V and J ends were trimmed by 3 bases and 4 bases, with 6 bases remaining between them. This CDR3 has 12 amino acids. Together with reference TRBV11-2 and TRBJ2-5, the CDR3 gives the full variable domain: EAGVAQSPRYKIIEKRQSVAFWCNPISGHATLYWYQQILGQGPKLLIQFQNNGVVDDSQLPKDRFSAERLKGVDSTLKIQPAKLEDSAVYLCASSLEVETQYFGPGTRLLVL.